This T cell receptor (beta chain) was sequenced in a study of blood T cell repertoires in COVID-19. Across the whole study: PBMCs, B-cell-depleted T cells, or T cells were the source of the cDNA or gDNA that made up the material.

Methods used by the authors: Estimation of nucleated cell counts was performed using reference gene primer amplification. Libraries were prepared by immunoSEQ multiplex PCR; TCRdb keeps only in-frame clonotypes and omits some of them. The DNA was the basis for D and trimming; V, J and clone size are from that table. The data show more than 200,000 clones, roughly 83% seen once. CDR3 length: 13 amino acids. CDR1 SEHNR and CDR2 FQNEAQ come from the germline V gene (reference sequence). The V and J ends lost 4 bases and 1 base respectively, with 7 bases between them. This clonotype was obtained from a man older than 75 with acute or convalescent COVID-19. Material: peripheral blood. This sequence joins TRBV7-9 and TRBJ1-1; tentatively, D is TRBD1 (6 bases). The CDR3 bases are TGTGCCAGCAGCTCGGGACAGAACACTGAAGCTTTCTTT. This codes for CASSSGQNTEAFF.